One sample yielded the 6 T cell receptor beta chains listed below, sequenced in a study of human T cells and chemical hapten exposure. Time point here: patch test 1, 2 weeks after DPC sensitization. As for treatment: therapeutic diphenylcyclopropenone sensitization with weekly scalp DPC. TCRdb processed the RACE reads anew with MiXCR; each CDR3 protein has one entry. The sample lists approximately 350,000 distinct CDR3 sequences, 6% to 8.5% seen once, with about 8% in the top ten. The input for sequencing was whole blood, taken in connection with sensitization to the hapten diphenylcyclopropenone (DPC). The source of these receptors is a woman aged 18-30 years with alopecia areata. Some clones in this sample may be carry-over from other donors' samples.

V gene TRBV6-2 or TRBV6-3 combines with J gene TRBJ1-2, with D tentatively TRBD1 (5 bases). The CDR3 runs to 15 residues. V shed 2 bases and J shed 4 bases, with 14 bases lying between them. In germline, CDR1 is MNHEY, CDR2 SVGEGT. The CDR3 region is CASSYDGGAGYGYTF. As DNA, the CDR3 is TGTGCCAGCAGTTACGATGGAGGGGCGGGCTATGGCTACACCTTC.

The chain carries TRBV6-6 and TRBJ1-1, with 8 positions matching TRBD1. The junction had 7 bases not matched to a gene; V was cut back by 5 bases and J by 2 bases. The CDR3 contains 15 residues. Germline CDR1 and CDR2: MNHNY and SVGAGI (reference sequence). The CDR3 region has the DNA TGTGCCAGCAGTGCTGGGACAGGAGGAAACACTGAAGCTTTCTTT. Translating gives CASSAGTGGNTEAFF.

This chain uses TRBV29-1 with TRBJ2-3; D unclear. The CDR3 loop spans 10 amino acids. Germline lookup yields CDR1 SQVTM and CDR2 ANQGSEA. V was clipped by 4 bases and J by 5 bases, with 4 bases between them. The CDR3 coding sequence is TGCAGCGTTGGGGGAGATACGCAGTATTTT. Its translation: CSVGGDTQYF.

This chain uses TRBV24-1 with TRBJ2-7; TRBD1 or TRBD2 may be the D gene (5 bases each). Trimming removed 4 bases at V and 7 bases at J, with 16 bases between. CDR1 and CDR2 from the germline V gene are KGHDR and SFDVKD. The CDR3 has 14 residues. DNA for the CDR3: TGTGCCACCAGTGAATCCGGGACCCGGAGGGAGCAGTACTTC. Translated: CATSESGTRREQYF.

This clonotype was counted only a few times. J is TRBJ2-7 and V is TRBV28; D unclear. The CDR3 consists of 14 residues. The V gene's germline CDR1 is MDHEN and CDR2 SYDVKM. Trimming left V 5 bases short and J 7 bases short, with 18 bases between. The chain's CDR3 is CASSLIGVYAEQYF. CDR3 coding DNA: TGTGCCAGCAGTCTTATTGGGGTCTACGCGGAGCAGTACTTC.

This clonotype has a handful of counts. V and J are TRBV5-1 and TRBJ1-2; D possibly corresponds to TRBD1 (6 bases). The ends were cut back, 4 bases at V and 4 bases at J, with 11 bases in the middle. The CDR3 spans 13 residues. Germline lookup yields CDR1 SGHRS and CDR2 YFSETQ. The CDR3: CASSPGQPYGYTF. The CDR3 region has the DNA TGCGCCAGCAGCCCTGGACAGCCCTATGGCTACACCTTC. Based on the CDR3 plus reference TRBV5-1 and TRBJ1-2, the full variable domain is KAGVTQTPRYLIKTRGQQVTLSCSPISGHRSVSWYQQTPGQGLQFLFEYFSETQRNKGNFPGRFSGRQFSNSRSEMNVSTLELGDSALYLCASSPGQPYGYTFGSGTRLTVV.